What follows is one T cell receptor (beta chain) and its context. The antigen remains undetermined. This CDR3 has 14 residues. CDR1 LGHNA and CDR2 YSLEER come from the germline V gene. The sample belongs to a study of T cells expressing NK-cell markers. Looking at the study overall: CD3+CD56+NKG2C+, CD3+CD56+NKG2C- and CD3+CD56-NKG2C+ T cells, once sorted, supplied the TCR beta repertoires. Study-wide results and caveats: Of the CD8+ T cells in more than five donors, roughly 1.0-7.0% belonged to dominant NKG2C+ clonotypes.

One entry per CDR3 protein, without DNA, is what TCRdb gives after re-calling the 5' RACE reads. The listing contains some 450,000 distinct CDR3 sequences. The clonotype comes from a woman aged 18 to 75 in good health. The chain recombines TRBV4-3 with TRBJ1-1; there is no DNA to check the TCRdb D call of TRBD1. Sequencing was carried out using blood T cells: a sorted CD56 or NKG2C T cell subset, CD4+ or CD8+ T cells, or bulk PBMC T cells (not recorded which). The CDR3 here is CASSQARVGSEAFF.